Presented here are 12 T cell receptor beta chains from one specimen sequenced in a study of molecular identifiers for immune sequencing clone quantification. TCRdb passed the PCR reads through MiXCR, listing each CDR3 protein once. Of about 630,000 distinct CDR3 sequences listed, around 25% were seen once; the top ten hold 0.6% to 0.9%. Sequences were obtained from naive CD8+ T cells from blood, with Jurkat cell RNA spiked in. Indicated subset: FACS-sorted CD8+CD4-CCR7+CD45RA+ naive T cells. These receptors originate from a human donor in good health. Some libraries in this study had Jurkat cell RNA spiked in.

A single count supports this clonotype. The chain uses TRBV19 and TRBJ1-1; tentative D call: TRBD1 (6 bases). The CDR3 extends over 15 amino acids. In germline, CDR1 is LNHDA, CDR2 SQIVND (reference sequence). V lost 3 bases to trimming and J lost 3 bases, with 14 bases between them. The CDR3 DNA reads as TGTGCCAGTAGTATCCAGGGGCGACTCTACACTGAAGCTTTCTTT. Its translation: CASSIQGRLYTEAFF.

J is TRBJ1-1 and V is TRBV7-9; 7 bases align to TRBD1. The germline gives CDR1 SEHNR, CDR2 FQNEAQ (reference sequence). The V gene end was trimmed by 3 bases and the J gene end by 4 bases; junction bases not matched to a gene: 8. The CDR3 runs to 15 residues. The CDR3 reads CASSFIGQAGTEAFF. Here the CDR3 DNA reads TGTGCCAGCAGCTTTATTGGACAGGCTGGCACTGAAGCTTTCTTT.

This chain joins TRBV27 and TRBJ2-1; 9 bases map to TRBD1. The junction had 14 bases not matched to a gene; V was cut back by 9 bases and J by 8 bases. Germline CDR1 is MNHEY and CDR2 is SMNVEV (reference sequence). The CDR3 extends over 15 amino acids. CDR3 amino acids: CASFPVTGGPDEQFF. CDR3 nucleotide sequence: TGTGCCAGTTTTCCCGTGACAGGGGGTCCCGATGAGCAGTTCTTC.

The chain is built from TRBV4-3 and TRBJ2-7, with a possible D match to TRBD1 (5 bases). Germline V CDR1 and CDR2: LGHNA, YSLEER. CDR3 length: 15 amino acids. The V end was cut by 5 bases, the J end by 1 base, with 15 bases between. The DNA for the CDR3 is TGCGCCAGCAGCGTGGGTGGGGCTAGATCCTACGAGCAGTACTTC. This translates into CASSVGGARSYEQYF.

This clonotype was observed at least ten times. V is TRBV7-9 and J is TRBJ2-3; TRBD2 matches at 7 bases. CDR1 is SEHNR and CDR2 is FQNEAQ in the germline V gene (reference sequence). V lost 4 bases and J lost 2; bases outside the gene matches: 9. The CDR3 loop spans 16 amino acids. The DNA of the CDR3 is TGTGCCAGCAGCTATCTGACTAGCCCAAACACAGATACGCAGTATTTT. Protein: CASSYLTSPNTDTQYF.

For the CDR3, the DNA is TGCAGTGCTAAGGGCCCCAGGGGTCGATCCTACGAGCAGTACTTC. Translated: CSAKGPRGRSYEQYF. The rearrangement uses TRBV20-1 and TRBJ2-7, with a weak D call TRBD1 (6 bases). The germline CDR1 and CDR2 sequences are DFQATT and SNEGSKA (reference sequence). This CDR3 region has 15 residues. The V end was cut by 4 bases, the J end by 1 base, with 17 bases between.

There are a few counts of this clonotype. This chain connects TRBV28 to TRBJ2-7; unclear D gene. Between the trimmed V and J ends, which lost 1 base and 3 bases, there was a span of 7 bases. The CDR3 sequence is 13 residues long. Germline V gene data show CDR1 as MDHEN and CDR2 as SYDVKM. CDR3 loop: CASSLFSLYEQYF. The CDR3 region has the DNA TGTGCCAGCAGTTTATTTTCCCTCTACGAGCAGTACTTC.

This clonotype was counted once. A read error may be the cause here, since a much bigger clone is one base away. The rearrangement joins TRBV4-3 to TRBJ2-7; D is unresolved. The CDR3 has 14 amino acids. Germline V CDR1 and CDR2: LGHNA, YSLEER. CDR3 in amino acids: CASGQDIQSYEQYF. CDR3 nucleotides: TGCGCCAGCGGCCAAGATATACAGAGCTACGAGCAGTACTTC.

Worth noting for this clonotype: This may come from a read error, since a much larger clone is one base off. This chain links TRBV11-2 with TRBJ2-3; 9 bases line up with TRBD2. Germline CDR1 reads SGHAT; CDR2 reads FQNNGV. The CDR3 contains 14 residues. CDR3 bases: TGTGCCGGCAGCTTACCTAGCGGGGTCGGTACGCAGTATTTT. Protein product: CAGSLPSGVGTQYF.

A note on this clonotype: This may stem from a read error, because a much larger clone lies one nucleotide away. CDR3 coding DNA: TGTGCCAGCAGTTACTGGAACACTGAAGCTTTCTTT. It translates to CASSYWNTEAFF. This chain connects TRBV6-2 or TRBV6-3 to TRBJ1-1; no definite D call. The V end lost 1 base, the J end lost 1 base, and 1 base lay between the germline ends. CDR1 and CDR2 (germline): MNHEY, SVGEGT. This CDR3 is 12 amino acids long.

A word on this clonotype: A read error may explain this, as a much larger clone is one base away. The chain combines TRBV6-5 with TRBJ2-7; D ambiguous. Germline V gene data show CDR1 as MNHEY and CDR2 as SVGAGI. The CDR3 length is 15 residues. The V gene lost 0 bases and the J gene lost 3 bases, with 12 bases spanning the gap. The CDR3 bases are TGTGCCAGCAGTTACTCGGGGTCAGCTAACTACGAGCAGTACTTC. Protein product: CASSYSGSANYEQYF.

As regards this clonotype: Since a much larger clone is just one base distant, this may be a read error. V and J are TRBV7-2 and TRBJ2-7; 10 bases match TRBD2. The CDR3 is 16 residues long. Unmatched junction bases numbered 10, after V lost 4 bases and J lost 4 bases. Germline CDR1 reads SGHTA; CDR2 reads FQGNSA. CDR3 DNA sequence: TGTGCCAGCAGCTGCCCCGGGCTAGCGGGAGTTTACGAGCAGTACTTC. It yields the protein CASSCPGLAGVYEQYF.